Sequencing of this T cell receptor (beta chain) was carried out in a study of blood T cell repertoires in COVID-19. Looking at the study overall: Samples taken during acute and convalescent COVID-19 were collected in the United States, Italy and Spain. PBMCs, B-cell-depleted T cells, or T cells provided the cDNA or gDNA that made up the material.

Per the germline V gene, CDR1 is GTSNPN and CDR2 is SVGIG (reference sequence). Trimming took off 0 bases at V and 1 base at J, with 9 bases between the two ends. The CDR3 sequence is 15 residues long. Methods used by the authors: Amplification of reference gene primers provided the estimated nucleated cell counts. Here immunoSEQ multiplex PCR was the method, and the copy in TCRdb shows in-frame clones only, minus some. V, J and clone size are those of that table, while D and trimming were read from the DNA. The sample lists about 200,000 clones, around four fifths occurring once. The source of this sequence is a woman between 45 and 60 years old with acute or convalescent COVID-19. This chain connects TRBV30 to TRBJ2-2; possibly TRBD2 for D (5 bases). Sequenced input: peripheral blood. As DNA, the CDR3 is TGTGCCTGGAGTGTAATCGGGAAGAACACCGGGGAGCTGTTTTTT. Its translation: CAWSVIGKNTGELFF.